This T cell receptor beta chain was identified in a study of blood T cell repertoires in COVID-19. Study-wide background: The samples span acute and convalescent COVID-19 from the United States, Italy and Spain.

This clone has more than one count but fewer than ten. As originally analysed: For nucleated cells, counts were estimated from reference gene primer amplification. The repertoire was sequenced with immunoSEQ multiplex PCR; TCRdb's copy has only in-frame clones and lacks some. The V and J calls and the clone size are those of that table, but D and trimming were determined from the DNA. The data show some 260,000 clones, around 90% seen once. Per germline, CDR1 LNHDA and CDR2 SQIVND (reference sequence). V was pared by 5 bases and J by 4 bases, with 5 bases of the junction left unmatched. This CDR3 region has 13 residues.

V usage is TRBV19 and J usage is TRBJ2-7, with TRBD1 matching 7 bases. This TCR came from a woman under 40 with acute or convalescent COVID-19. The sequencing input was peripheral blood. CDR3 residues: CASSAQGVYEQYF. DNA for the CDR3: TGTGCCAGTAGTGCCCAGGGGGTTTACGAGCAGTACTTC.